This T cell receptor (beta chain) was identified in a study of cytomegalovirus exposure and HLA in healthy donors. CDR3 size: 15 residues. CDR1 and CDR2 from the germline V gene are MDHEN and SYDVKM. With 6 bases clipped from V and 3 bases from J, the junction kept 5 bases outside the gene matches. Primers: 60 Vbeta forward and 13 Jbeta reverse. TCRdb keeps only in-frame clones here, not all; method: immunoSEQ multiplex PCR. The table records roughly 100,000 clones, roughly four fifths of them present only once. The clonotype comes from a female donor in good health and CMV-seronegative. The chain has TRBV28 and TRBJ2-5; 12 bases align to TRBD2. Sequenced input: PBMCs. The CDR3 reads CASRSSGRGEETQYF. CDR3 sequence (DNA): TGTGCCAGCAGGTCTAGCGGGAGGGGGGAAGAGACCCAGTACTTC.